The 19 T cell receptor beta chains given below trace back to one sample, sequenced in a study of cytomegalovirus exposure and HLA in healthy donors. In the PCR, 60 Vbeta and 13 Jbeta primers were used. Repertoires were generated with immunoSEQ multiplex PCR, while TCRdb's copy carries only in-frame clones and drops some. This repertoire includes around 210,000 clones. Sequenced input: PBMCs. All receptors derive from a girl between 2 and 10 years old in good health and CMV-seropositive.

The genes are TRBV28 and TRBJ1-5; D not resolved. Trimming pared 3 bases from V and 6 bases from J, leaving 12 bases between. This CDR3 is built from 14 residues. Germline V lookup: CDR1 MDHEN, CDR2 SYDVKM. The CDR3 bases are TGTGCCAGCAGTTTTGTGTCGACAACTCAGCCCCAGCATTTT. It codes for CASSFVSTTQPQHF.

For the CDR3, the DNA is TGCGCCAGCAGCTCCCTAGCGGGGCGGGAGACCCAGTACTTC. Translating it yields CASSSLAGRETQYF. J is TRBJ2-5 and V is TRBV5-1, with 9 nucleotides matching TRBD2. The germline CDR1 and CDR2 sequences are SGHRS and YFSETQ. The ends lost 3 bases at V and 5 bases at J; junction bases unmatched: 5. The CDR3 contains 14 residues.

The V gene is TRBV12-5, the J gene TRBJ2-2; maybe TRBD2 (5 bases). The CDR3 runs 16 residues. V was trimmed by 2 bases and J by 4 bases, leaving 14 bases between them. In germline, CDR1 is LGHNT, CDR2 FRNRAP. CDR3 loop: CASGLTSGKSTGELFF. The CDR3 bases are TGTGCTAGTGGTTTGACATCCGGGAAGAGCACCGGGGAGCTGTTTTTT.

The rearrangement links TRBV9 to TRBJ1-4, with D maybe TRBD1 (5 bases). V lost 0 bases to trimming and J lost 6 bases, with 12 bases between them. There are 15 residues in the CDR3. From germline, CDR1 is SGDLS and CDR2 YYNGEE. The CDR3 spells CASSVAGERDEKLFF. The CDR3 DNA reads as TGTGCCAGCAGCGTAGCGGGGGAGAGGGATGAAAAACTGTTTTTT.

V gene TRBV5-1 combines with J gene TRBJ2-3; possible D gene TRBD1, 6 bases. The CDR3 sequence is 15 residues long. Germline assignment: CDR1 SGHRS and CDR2 YFSETQ. Trimming left V 4 bases short and J 2 bases short, with 14 bases between. The CDR3 nucleotides read TGCGCCAGCAGCGAGTCCGGACAGCCCACAGATACGCAGTATTTT. This gives the protein CASSESGQPTDTQYF.

This CDR3 reads CASSKDSSVLGEQYF. CDR3 in DNA: TGTGCCAGCAGTAAGGACAGCTCTGTTCTTGGCGAGCAGTACTTC. The V and J genes are TRBV6-1 and TRBJ2-7; possibly TRBD1 for D (6 bases). Germline values: CDR1 MNHNS, CDR2 SASEGT. There are 15 residues in the CDR3. The germline V and J ends were trimmed by 5 bases and 6 bases, with 20 bases remaining between them.

The V call is TRBV4-2, the J call TRBJ1-5, with a possible D match to TRBD1 (5 bases). This CDR3 has 16 amino acids. The V gene lost 0 bases and the J gene lost 0 bases, with 9 bases spanning the gap. Per the germline V gene, CDR1 is LGHNA and CDR2 is YNFKEQ. CDR3 sequence: CASSQDDRPSNQPQHF. CDR3 DNA sequence: TGTGCCAGCAGCCAAGACGACAGACCTAGCAATCAGCCCCAGCATTTT.

The chain employs TRBV19 and TRBJ2-2, with TRBD1 identical over 7 bases. Losses at the gene ends were 2 bases for V and 6 bases for J; bases not matched to a gene: 3. Per the germline V gene, CDR1 is LNHDA and CDR2 is SQIVND (reference sequence). The CDR3 runs 14 residues. The CDR3 spells CASSITQGAGELFF. CDR3 DNA sequence: TGTGCCAGTAGTATAACTCAGGGGGCCGGGGAGCTGTTTTTT.

The rearrangement uses TRBV2 and TRBJ1-5; a weak D match, TRBD1 (6 bases). V gave up 7 bases and J gave up 7 bases, with 17 bases separating them. The CDR3 extends over 14 amino acids. The germline CDR1 and CDR2 sequences are SNHLY and FYNNEI. The CDR3 DNA sequence: TGTGCCAGCACACAAGAAACAGGGTTCCAGCCCCAGCATTTT. Translating it yields CASTQETGFQPQHF. The complete variable domain, with remaining parts taken from reference TRBV2 and TRBJ1-5, reads EPEVTQTPSHQVTQMGQEVILRCVPISNHLYFYWYRQILGQKVEFLVSFYNNEISEKSEIFDDQFSVERPDGSNFTLKIRSTKLEDSAMYFCASTQETGFQPQHFGDGTRLSIL.

The chain is built from TRBV6-1 and TRBJ1-2, with a tentative D call TRBD1 (5 bases). This CDR3 has 15 residues. The germline V gene has CDR1 MNHNS and CDR2 SASEGT. The V end lost 6 bases, the J end lost 3 bases, and 17 bases lay between the germline ends. The CDR3 loop is CASSEMGQEHYGYTF. The CDR3 DNA is TGTGCCAGCAGCGAAATGGGGCAGGAGCACTATGGCTACACCTTC.

Here the CDR3 reads CASSLGSGSQETQYF. Here the CDR3 DNA reads TGTGCCAGCAGCCTAGGGAGCGGGAGTCAAGAGACCCAGTACTTC. V and J are TRBV7-9 and TRBJ2-5, with TRBD2 matching over 8 bases. V shed 5 bases, J shed 2 bases, and the junction held 7 bases outside the gene matches. The CDR3 is 15 amino acids. CDR1 and CDR2 from the germline V gene are SEHNR and FQNEAQ (reference sequence).

J is TRBJ2-4 and V is TRBV2, with TRBD2 matching 10 bases. Trimming removed 5 bases from V and 1 base from J; junction bases left unmatched: 2. Germline V gene lookup returns CDR1 SNHLY and CDR2 FYNNEI. The CDR3 has 15 amino acids. CDR3 in DNA: TGTGCCAGCAGTCAGACTAGCGGGGCCAAAAACATTCAGTACTTC. Translating gives CASSQTSGAKNIQYF.

V usage is TRBV5-1 and J usage is TRBJ1-4; D may be TRBD1 (6 bases). Germline loops: CDR1 SGHRS, CDR2 YFSETQ. The V end was cut by 4 bases, the J end by 0 bases, with 13 bases between. The CDR3 covers 16 residues. CDR3 amino acids: CASSRGGAPTNEKLFF. The CDR3 coding sequence is TGCGCCAGCAGCCGGGGGGGGGCGCCAACTAATGAAAAACTGTTTTTT.

The chain is built from TRBV19 and TRBJ2-7; 8 bases are shared with TRBD2. The junction had 13 bases not matched to a gene; V was cut back by 3 bases and J by 0 bases. There are 18 residues in the CDR3. The germline V gene encodes CDR1 LNHDA and CDR2 SQIVND (reference sequence). CDR3 DNA sequence: TGTGCCAGTAGTATCTTAAGAGCGGGAGCGGGAACCTCCTACGAGCAGTACTTC. This translates into CASSILRAGAGTSYEQYF.

This sequence joins TRBV28 and TRBJ2-5, with 10 bases aligning to TRBD2. The CDR3 is 15 amino acids. The ends lost 3 bases at V and 5 bases at J; junction bases unmatched: 6. Germline V gives CDR1 MDHEN, CDR2 SYDVKM. The CDR3 protein is CASSFGLAGVETQYF. In DNA, the CDR3 is TGTGCCAGCAGTTTCGGGCTAGCGGGAGTGGAGACCCAGTACTTC.

The CDR3, as DNA: TGTGCCAGCAGTGTAGCGGGAGAAGGGTCCTACGAGCAGTACTTC. Residues: CASSVAGEGSYEQYF. J is TRBJ2-7 and V is TRBV28; 9 bases fit TRBD2. CDR3 size: 15 residues. The germline gives CDR1 MDHEN, CDR2 SYDVKM. V dropped 5 bases and J dropped 1; count of bases not matched to a gene: 6.

This chain links TRBV6-1 with TRBJ2-2; D remains unclear. In germline, CDR1 is MNHNS, CDR2 SASEGT. There are 14 residues in the CDR3. Trimming took 2 bases from V and 3 from J, leaving 7 bases between them. The DNA for the CDR3 is TGTGCCAGCAGTGAACGGGTCGACACCGGGGAGCTGTTTTTT. It translates to CASSERVDTGELFF.

The V gene is TRBV7-6, the J gene TRBJ1-1; D is uncertain. This CDR3 has 12 residues. The V end was cut by 5 bases, the J end by 3 bases, with 7 bases between. Germline V CDR1 and CDR2: SGHVS, FNYEAQ. The CDR3 coding sequence is TGTGCCAGCAGCCCCGTAGACACTGAAGCTTTCTTT. This gives the protein CASSPVDTEAFF.

V gene TRBV7-3 combines with J gene TRBJ2-1, with D possibly TRBD2 on 6 matching bases. CDR1 is SGHTA, CDR2 FQGTGA, per germline. Trimming pared 0 bases from V and 10 bases from J, leaving 16 bases between. The CDR3 runs 15 residues. CDR3 loop: CASSLTQGLAGEQFF. CDR3 DNA: TGTGCCAGCAGCTTAACGCAGGGACTCGCCGGGGAGCAGTTCTTC.